This entry features one T cell receptor (beta chain) sequence. This record comes from a study of blood T cell repertoires in COVID-19. Looking at the study overall: COVID-19 samples from acute and convalescent phases originated in the United States, Italy and Spain.

Authors' processing steps: Amplification of reference gene primers was used by the study to estimate nucleated cell counts. Some clones are missing from TCRdb's copy, which holds only in-frame ones; the method was immunoSEQ multiplex PCR. V, J and clone size are those of that table, while D and trimming were read from the DNA. The data hold about 210,000 clones, with roughly 80% observed a single time. Germline trimming cut 7 bases from V and 7 bases from J; bases unmatched to any gene: 7. In germline, CDR1 is SNHLY, CDR2 FYNNEI. The CDR3 loop spans 15 amino acids. The chain links TRBV2 to TRBJ1-6; the match to TRBD1 covers 10 bases. The sequenced sample consisted of peripheral blood. The source is a woman in her sixties or seventies with acute or convalescent COVID-19. CDR3 loop: CASKNRDRGNSPLHF. The CDR3 nucleotides are TGTGCCAGCAAGAACCGGGACAGGGGCAATTCACCCCTCCACTTT.